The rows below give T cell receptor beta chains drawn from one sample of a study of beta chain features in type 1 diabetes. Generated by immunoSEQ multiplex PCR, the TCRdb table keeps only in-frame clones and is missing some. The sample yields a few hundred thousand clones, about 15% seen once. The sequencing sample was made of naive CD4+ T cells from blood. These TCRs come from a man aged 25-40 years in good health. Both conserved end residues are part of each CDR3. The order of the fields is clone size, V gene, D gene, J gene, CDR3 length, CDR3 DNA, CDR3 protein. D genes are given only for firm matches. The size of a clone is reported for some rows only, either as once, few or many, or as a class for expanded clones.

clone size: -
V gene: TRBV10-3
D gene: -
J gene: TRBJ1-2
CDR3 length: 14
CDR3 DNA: TGTGCCATCAGTGAGTCGGCAGACTTCTATGGCTACACCTTC
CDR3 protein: CAISESADFYGYTF

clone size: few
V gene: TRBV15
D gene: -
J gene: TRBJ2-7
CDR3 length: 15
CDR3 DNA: TGTGCCACCAGCAGAGTGGACATCCCCTCCTACGAGCAGTACTTC
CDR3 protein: CATSRVDIPSYEQYF

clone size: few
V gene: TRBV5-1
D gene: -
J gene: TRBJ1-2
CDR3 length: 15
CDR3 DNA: TGCGCCAGCAGCACCAACAGGGACACCCCGAGAGGGATAAGGTTC
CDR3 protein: CASSTNRDTPRGIRF

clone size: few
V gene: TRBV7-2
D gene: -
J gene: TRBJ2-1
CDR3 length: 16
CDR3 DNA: TGTGCCAGCAGCTTAAGGGGTAGCCCCCCTGTTGATGAGCAGTTCTTC
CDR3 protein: CASSLRGSPPVDEQFF

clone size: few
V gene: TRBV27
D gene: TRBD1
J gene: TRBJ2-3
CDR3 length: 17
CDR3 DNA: TGTGCCAGCCCTCGGGTCTGGGGACAGCCTTTCACAGATACGCAGTATTTT
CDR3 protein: CASPRVWGQPFTDTQYF

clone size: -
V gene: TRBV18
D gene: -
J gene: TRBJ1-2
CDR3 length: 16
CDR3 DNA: TGTGCCAGCTCTGCAACCGAAAGATCAACCACCTATGGCTACACCTTC
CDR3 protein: CASSATERSTTYGYTF

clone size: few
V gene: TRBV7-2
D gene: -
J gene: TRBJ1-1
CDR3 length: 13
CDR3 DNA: TGTGCCAGCAGCGCCCAGGGGAACACTGAAGCTTTCTTT
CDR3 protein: CASSAQGNTEAFF

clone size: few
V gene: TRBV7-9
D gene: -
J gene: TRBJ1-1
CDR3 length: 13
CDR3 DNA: TGTGCCAGCAGCCCACCAGGGGTAACTGAAGCTTTCTTT
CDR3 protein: CASSPPGVTEAFF

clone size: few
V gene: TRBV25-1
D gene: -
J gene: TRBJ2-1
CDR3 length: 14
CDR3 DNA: TGTGCCAGCAGTGAAATCGGAGGGGGCGGTGAGCAGTTCTTC
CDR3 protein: CASSEIGGGGEQFF

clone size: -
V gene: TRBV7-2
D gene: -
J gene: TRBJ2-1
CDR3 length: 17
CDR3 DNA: TGTGCCAGCAGCTTAGACCCTCAGGGATCTCTGTACAATGAGCAGTTCTTC
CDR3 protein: CASSLDPQGSLYNEQFF

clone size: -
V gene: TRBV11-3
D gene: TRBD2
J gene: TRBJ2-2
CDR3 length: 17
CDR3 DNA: TGTGCCAGCAGCTTAAAGGGCGGGAGTCCGACTCCCGGGGAGCTGTTTTTT
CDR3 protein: CASSLKGGSPTPGELFF

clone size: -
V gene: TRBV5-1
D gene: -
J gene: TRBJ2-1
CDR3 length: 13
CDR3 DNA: TGCGCCAGCAGCTATCTCTCCTACAATGAGCAGTTCTTC
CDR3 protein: CASSYLSYNEQFF

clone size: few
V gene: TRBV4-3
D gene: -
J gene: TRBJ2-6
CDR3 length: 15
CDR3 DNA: TGCGCCAGCAGCCATACAGCCTCTGGGGCCAACGTCCTGACTTTC
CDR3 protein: CASSHTASGANVLTF

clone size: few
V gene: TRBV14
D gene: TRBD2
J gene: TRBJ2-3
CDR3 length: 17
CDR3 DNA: TGTGCCAGCAGCCAAGAGGTGAGACTAGCGGGAGGAGATACGCAGTATTTT
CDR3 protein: CASSQEVRLAGGDTQYF

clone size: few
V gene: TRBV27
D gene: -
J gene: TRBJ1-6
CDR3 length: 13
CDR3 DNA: TGTGCCACTAGCAGTTCCTATAATTCACCCCTCCACTTT
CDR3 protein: CATSSSYNSPLHF

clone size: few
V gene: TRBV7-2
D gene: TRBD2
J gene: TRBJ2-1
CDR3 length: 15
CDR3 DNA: TGTGCCAGCAGCTATCTAGCGGGAGCCATCAATGAGCAGTTCTTC
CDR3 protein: CASSYLAGAINEQFF

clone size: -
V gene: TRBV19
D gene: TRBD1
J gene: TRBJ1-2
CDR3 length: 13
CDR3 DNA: TGTGCCAGTCTACCCGACAGGGTTGCCGGCTACACCTTC
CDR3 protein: CASLPDRVAGYTF

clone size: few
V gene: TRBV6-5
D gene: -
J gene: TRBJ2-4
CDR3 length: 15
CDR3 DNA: TGTGCCAGCAGTTACTCTTATCTAGCCAAAAACATTCAGTACTTC
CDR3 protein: CASSYSYLAKNIQYF

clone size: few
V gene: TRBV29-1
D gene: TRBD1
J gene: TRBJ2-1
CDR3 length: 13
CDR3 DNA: TGCAGCGTTGGGACAGGGGGTTACAATGAGCAGTTCTTC
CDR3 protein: CSVGTGGYNEQFF

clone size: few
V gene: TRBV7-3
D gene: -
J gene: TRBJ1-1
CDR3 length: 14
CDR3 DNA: TGTGCCAGCAGCTCCGGGACTGTTAACACTGAAGCTTTCTTT
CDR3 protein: CASSSGTVNTEAFF